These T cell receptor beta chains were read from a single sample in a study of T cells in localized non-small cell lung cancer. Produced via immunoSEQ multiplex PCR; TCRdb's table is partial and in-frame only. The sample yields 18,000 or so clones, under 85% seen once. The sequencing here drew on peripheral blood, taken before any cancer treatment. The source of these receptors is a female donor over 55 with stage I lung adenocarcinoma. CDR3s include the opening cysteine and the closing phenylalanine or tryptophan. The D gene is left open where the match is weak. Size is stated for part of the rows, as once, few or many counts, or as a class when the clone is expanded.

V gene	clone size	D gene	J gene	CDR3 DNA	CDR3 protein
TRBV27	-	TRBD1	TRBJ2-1	TGTGCCAGCAACCCCGACAGGGGGGGATACAATGAGCAGTTCTTC	CASNPDRGGYNEQFF
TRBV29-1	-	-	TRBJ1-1	TGCAGCGTTCAGAAAGGGCGTACTGAAGCTTTCTTT	CSVQKGRTEAFF
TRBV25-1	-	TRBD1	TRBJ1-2	TGTGCCAGCAGTGTCTCATACGGGACAGGGAGAGATTATGGCTACACCTTC	CASSVSYGTGRDYGYTF
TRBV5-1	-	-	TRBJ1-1	TGCGCCAGCAGCTTGGCCTTGGAGAACACTGAAGCTTTCTTT	CASSLALENTEAFF
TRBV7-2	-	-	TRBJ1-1	TGTGCCAGCAGCCCCTATCGCCCCAATGAAGCTTTCTTT	CASSPYRPNEAFF
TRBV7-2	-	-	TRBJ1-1	TGTGCCAGCAGCCCCCACAGGGAAAGTGAAGCTTTCTTT	CASSPHRESEAFF
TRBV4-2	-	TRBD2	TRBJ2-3	TGTGCCAGCAGCCCCGGGGCGGGGGGAGCAGATACGCAGTATTTT	CASSPGAGGADTQYF
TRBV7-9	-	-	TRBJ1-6	TGTGCCAGCAGCCCCAATACAAGGGAGCGGCCCCTCCACTTT	CASSPNTRERPLHF
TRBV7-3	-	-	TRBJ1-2	TGTGCCAGCAGCTCCAATCAGGGGAACTATGGCTACACCTTC	CASSSNQGNYGYTF
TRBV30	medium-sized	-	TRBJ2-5	TGTGCCTGGAGTATTTTTAGGGGACCCCTCACCCAAGAGACCCAGTACTTC	CAWSIFRGPLTQETQYF
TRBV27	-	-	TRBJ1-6	TGTGCCAGCAGTTTATCGGGTAATTCACCCCTCCACTTT	CASSLSGNSPLHF
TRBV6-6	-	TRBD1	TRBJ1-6	TGTGCCAGCAGTTTGGGACAGGTTAATTCACCCCTCCACTTT	CASSLGQVNSPLHF
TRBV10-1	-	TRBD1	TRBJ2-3	TGCGCCAGTGGGACAGGCGGAACAGATACGCAGTATTTT	CASGTGGTDTQYF
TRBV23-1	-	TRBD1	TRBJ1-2	TGCGCCAGCAGTCAATCTAGTTTTCCGGGACAGGGACTGGCAAGGTGTTTCTTAAACTACACCTTC	CASSQSSFPGQGLARCFLNYTF
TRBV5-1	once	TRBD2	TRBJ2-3	TGCGCCAGCAGCTCCGGACTAGCCCAGAGCACAGATACGCAGTATTTT	CASSSGLAQSTDTQYF
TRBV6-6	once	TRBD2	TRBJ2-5	TGTGCCAGCACCCGAAGCGGGGGGGCCTTAGAGACCCAGTACTTC	CASTRSGGALETQYF
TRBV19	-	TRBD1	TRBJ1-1	TGTGCCAGTACCCCCGGACAGGTGAACACTGAAGCTTTCTTT	CASTPGQVNTEAFF
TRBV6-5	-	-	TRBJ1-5	TGTGCCAGCAGTTACTCGGCGAATCAGCCCCAGCATTTT	CASSYSANQPQHF
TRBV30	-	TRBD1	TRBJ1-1	TGTGCCTGGAGGAAGAAGGGGGCCGGGCCTGCTGAAGCTTTCTTT	CAWRKKGAGPAEAFF
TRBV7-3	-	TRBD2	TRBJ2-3	TGTGCCAGCAGCTTAAGAGGCACTAGCGTAGATACGCAGTATTTT	CASSLRGTSVDTQYF
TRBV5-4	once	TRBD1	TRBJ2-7	TGTGCCAGCAGCCACAGGGGATACTACGAGCAGTACTTC	CASSHRGYYEQYF
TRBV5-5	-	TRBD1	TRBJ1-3	TGTGCCAGCAGCTTGGACAGGGGGGATGGAAACACCATATATTTT	CASSLDRGDGNTIYF
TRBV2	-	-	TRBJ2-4	TGTGCCAGCACCCTTAGGGGGAGTTTAGCCAAAAACATTCAGTACTTC	CASTLRGSLAKNIQYF
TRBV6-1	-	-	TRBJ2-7	TGTGCCAGCGAAACAGGACTGGAGACCTACGAGCAGTACTTC	CASETGLETYEQYF
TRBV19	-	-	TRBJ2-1	TGTGCCAGTAGTAAACAGGGACTATCCTACAATGAGCAGTTCTTC	CASSKQGLSYNEQFF
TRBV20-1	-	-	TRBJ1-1	TGCAGTGCTACGCAGGGTACTGAAGCTTTCTTT	CSATQGTEAFF
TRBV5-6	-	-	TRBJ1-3	TGTGCCAGCAGCCCCACCGCGGGAGGAAGCTCTGGAAACACCATATATTTT	CASSPTAGGSSGNTIYF
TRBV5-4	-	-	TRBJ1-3	TGTGCCAGCAGCTCGGTGGGCCTACCGGGAAACACCATATATTTT	CASSSVGLPGNTIYF
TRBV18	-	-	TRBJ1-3	TGTGCCAGCTCACCAAGAGTGTCCCTCTCTGGAAACACCATATATTTT	CASSPRVSLSGNTIYF
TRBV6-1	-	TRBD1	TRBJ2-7	TGTGCCAGCAGTCGGGACAGGGCCTACGAGCAGTACTTC	CASSRDRAYEQYF
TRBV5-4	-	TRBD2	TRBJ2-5	TGTGCCAGCAGCCTCGGGCCCCTAGCGGGGGGGAAGGAGACCCAGTACTTC	CASSLGPLAGGKETQYF
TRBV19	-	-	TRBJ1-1	TGTGCCAGTAGTTCACTGGGCGGTTTGGACACTGAAGCTTTCTTT	CASSSLGGLDTEAFF
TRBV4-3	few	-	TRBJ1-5	TGCGCCAGCAGCCAAGATAAAACGGGCGGCAATCAGCCCCAGCATTTT	CASSQDKTGGNQPQHF
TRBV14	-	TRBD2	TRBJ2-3	TGTGCCAGCAGCCGGATAGCGGGGTCGTTAGATACGCAGTATTTT	CASSRIAGSLDTQYF
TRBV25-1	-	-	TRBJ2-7	TGTGCCAGCAGTGTAAGTGGCGGGGTCGAGCAGTACTTC	CASSVSGGVEQYF
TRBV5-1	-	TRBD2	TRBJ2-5	TGCGCCAGCAGACCCGGACTAGCGGGGGAGGAGACCCAGTACTTC	CASRPGLAGEETQYF